This record concerns one TCR beta chain sequence. Sequenced by immunoSEQ multiplex PCR; TCRdb stores in-frame clones only, minus some. The sample lists 70,000 to 100,000 clones, over 90% occurring once. V lost 4 bases, J lost 4 bases, and 10 bases lay in between. This CDR3 has 13 amino acids. The germline V gene has CDR1 ENHRY and CDR2 SYGVKD. This specimen comes from a study of blood T cell repertoires in COVID-19. Study summary: Sites in the United States, Italy and Spain provided acute and convalescent COVID-19 samples.

This chain connects TRBV10-3 to TRBJ1-1, with no clear D. This receptor was obtained from a man between 60 and 70 years old with acute or convalescent COVID-19. The sequencing input was peripheral blood. The CDR3 nucleotides read TGTGCCATCAGTGGGAGTGAAGTCACTGAAGCTTTCTTT. This sequence encodes CAISGSEVTEAFF.